This T cell receptor (beta chain) was observed in a study of blood T cell repertoires in COVID-19. Overall study context: Sites in the United States, Italy and Spain provided acute and convalescent COVID-19 samples. The analysed material was cDNA or gDNA that came from T cells, B-cell-depleted T cells, or PBMCs.

Germline-derived CDR1 and CDR2 are GTSNPN and SVGIG (reference sequence). The CDR3 runs 12 residues. After removal of 4 bases from V and 11 bases from J, the junction contained 10 bases not matched to a gene. Per the authors' pipeline: Scientists estimated how many nucleated cells there were by amplifying reference gene primers. This table comes from immunoSEQ multiplex PCR, and its TCRdb copy is limited to in-frame clones, with some not included. V, J and clone size derive from that table, while D and trimming were established from the DNA sequence. The sample has about 310,000 clones; around 87% are singletons.

The chain is built from TRBV30 and TRBJ1-1; 7 bases are a match to TRBD1. The sequenced sample was peripheral blood. This TCR derives from a man aged 50 to 60 with active or convalescent COVID-19. The CDR3 is CAWNPRQGGAFF. As DNA, the CDR3 is TGTGCCTGGAACCCAAGACAGGGTGGGGCTTTCTTT.